This TCR beta chain is drawn from a study of blood T cell repertoires in COVID-19 (dated by TCRdb to about 2020). As for the study more broadly: Collaborator samples came from the United States, Italy and Spain and covered acute and convalescent phases of COVID-19. Where available, HLA class I and class II types were obtained from metadata supplied by the sample provider rather than from assay-based typing. Subjects who had been exposed to COVID-19, were actively infected with it, or had recovered from it provided the deeply sampled blood TCRbeta repertoires that made up the dataset. Samples came from the ongoing ImmuneRACE study (first 160 participants) plus 1,254 subjects from 6 global collaborators. The sample metadata nearly always contained a de-identified subject ID, COVID-19 status, age in years and sex. A freely available public database, intended as a resource for researchers studying the immune response to SARS-CoV-2, is where the repertoires were released. The material from the prospective study consisted of cDNA or gDNA derived from T cells, B-cell-depleted T cells, or PBMCs. Points the paper makes about the study in general: The quantity of clinical and demographic metadata differed by source and by participant and was supplied without curation.

Participants in the prospective study were enrolled through a virtual design, were aged roughly 18 to 95 years, and lived in fewer than 30 United States geographic areas. In the prospective study, participants were assigned to cohorts based on the clinical history participants reported in a screening survey and a study questionnaire. ImmuneRACE Cohort 3 recovered participants were defined by two consecutive negative NP/OP PCR tests, healthcare professional clearance, or symptom resolution. In the prospective study, whole blood, serum and a nasopharyngeal or oropharyngeal swab were collected from each participant by mobile phlebotomists. Over a roughly two-month period, participants in the prospective study had the option of providing additional blood draws and questionnaires. Before DNA extraction, blood samples from the prospective study were shipped at room temperature or frozen. About this clone itself: The antigen it recognizes is unknown. Within one base of it there is no much larger clone, and no base qualities were kept.

From the germline V gene, CDR1 is SGHTA and CDR2 is FQGNSA. The CDR3 contains 14 residues, cysteine and phenylalanine counted. The read is trimmed to its CDR3 DNA, 42 bases read in frame from base 1. The germline V and J ends show losses of 3 bases and 4 bases respectively, and no gene match explains 4 bases of the junction. The immunoSEQ Assay, a bias-controlled multiplex PCR, was used to amplify TCRbeta CDR3 regions from genomic DNA. Regarding the original processing steps: Within the assay, amplification of reference gene primers was used to estimate how many nucleated cells each sample contained. Sequence reads were collapsed and filtered to measure the absolute abundance of every unique TCRbeta CDR3 rearrangement. Productive Simpson clonality was computed per sample as the square root of Simpson's diversity index over productive rearrangements. TCRdb stores this immuneACCESS table with in-frame sequences only. Part of the clones is absent; in the studies checked, under half of the shortfall reflects unresolved V genes, and no reason is known for the rest. D and trimming were read from the DNA, whereas the V and J calls and clone size are those reported in that table. Present in this sample are 250,000 or so clones, around 88% of which were seen just once. Under 10% of the sample comes from the top ten.

The receptor was isolated from a man in his forties who had recovered from COVID-19. The sequenced sample consisted of PBMCs or T cells enriched from blood (not recorded which). The sequence joins TRBV7-2 to TRBJ2-7; a stretch of 9 junction bases matches TRBD1. The DNA sequence is given as TGTGCCAGCAGCTTGGGACAGGGCGAGTACGAGCAGTACTTC. This sequence encodes CASSLGQGEYEQYF. The full variable domain, with segments outside the CDR3 supplied by the reference TRBV7-2 and TRBJ2-7 proteins, appears as GAGVSQSPSNKVTEKGKDVELRCDPISGHTALYWYRQSLGQGLEFLIYFQGNSAPDKSGLPSDRFSAERTGGSVSTLTIQRTQQEDSAVYLCASSLGQGEYEQYFGPGTRLTVT.